This is a list of T cell receptor beta chains from one sample in a study of early T cells in non-severe SARS-CoV-2 infection. TCRdb re-derived calls from the 5' RACE reads in MiXCR, one entry per CDR3 protein. Here the sample spans roughly 100,000 distinct CDR3 sequences, about 12% being singletons. Sequencing was carried out using whole blood. Receptor source: an adult who was a healthcare worker with PCR-confirmed SARS-CoV-2 infection or an uninfected control (not recorded which). Each CDR3 is given with its conserved first and last residue. The order of the fields is clone size, D gene, J gene, V gene, CDR3 protein, CDR3 DNA. A D gene is named only where the DNA matches it firmly. Clone size appears in some rows only: once, few, many, or a class for an expanded clone.

clone_size: many
d_call: TRBD1
j_call: TRBJ1-1
v_call: TRBV28
cdr3_aa: CASSKLGQGLEAFF
cdr3_nt: TGTGCCAGCAGCAAACTGGGACAGGGGCTTGAAGCTTTCTTT

clone_size: few
d_call: -
j_call: TRBJ2-7
v_call: TRBV6-6
cdr3_aa: CASSYSGSGEQYF
cdr3_nt: TGTGCCAGCAGTTACTCGGGGTCTGGGGAGCAGTACTTC

clone_size: few
d_call: -
j_call: TRBJ2-2
v_call: TRBV6-5
cdr3_aa: CASSYAGNRNTGELFF
cdr3_nt: TGTGCCAGCAGCTACGCGGGGAACCGGAACACCGGGGAGCTGTTTTTT

clone_size: -
d_call: TRBD1
j_call: TRBJ2-7
v_call: TRBV7-9
cdr3_aa: CASSLRTGDEQYF
cdr3_nt: TGTGCCAGCAGCTTAAGGACAGGGGACGAGCAGTACTTC

clone_size: many
d_call: -
j_call: TRBJ2-1
v_call: TRBV5-1
cdr3_aa: CASSSAGTPPNEQFF
cdr3_nt: TGCGCCAGCAGCTCTGCAGGTACTCCACCTAATGAGCAGTTCTTC

clone_size: -
d_call: -
j_call: TRBJ2-1
v_call: TRBV2
cdr3_aa: CASSDDFNEQFF
cdr3_nt: TGTGCCAGCAGTGACGACTTTAATGAGCAGTTCTTC

clone_size: few
d_call: TRBD1
j_call: TRBJ2-5
v_call: TRBV11-1
cdr3_aa: CASSLGGGKETQYF
cdr3_nt: TGTGCCAGCAGCTTAGGAGGGGGCAAAGAGACCCAGTACTTC

clone_size: -
d_call: -
j_call: TRBJ2-1
v_call: TRBV7-6
cdr3_aa: CASSYRVNEQFF
cdr3_nt: TGTGCCAGCAGCTACAGGGTTAATGAGCAGTTCTTC

clone_size: many
d_call: TRBD1
j_call: TRBJ2-1
v_call: TRBV20-1
cdr3_aa: CSARRQGAYNEQFF
cdr3_nt: TGCAGTGCTCGGAGACAGGGGGCCTACAATGAGCAGTTCTTC

clone_size: few
d_call: TRBD2
j_call: TRBJ2-1
v_call: TRBV7-8
cdr3_aa: CASSLIAGGPLRYNEQFF
cdr3_nt: TGTGCCAGCAGCCTTATAGCGGGGGGGCCCCTAAGATACAATGAGCAGTTCTTC

clone_size: few
d_call: -
j_call: TRBJ2-3
v_call: TRBV18
cdr3_aa: CASSPKGDTQYF
cdr3_nt: TGTGCCAGCTCACCAAAGGGGGATACGCAGTATTTT

clone_size: -
d_call: -
j_call: TRBJ2-1
v_call: TRBV11-3
cdr3_aa: CASSLGLSPTYNEQFF
cdr3_nt: TGTGCCAGCAGCTTAGGTCTCTCTCCAACCTACAATGAGCAGTTCTTC

clone_size: many
d_call: -
j_call: TRBJ1-2
v_call: TRBV5-4
cdr3_aa: CASSLFLVGGYTF
cdr3_nt: TGTGCCAGCAGCTTGTTTCTGGTTGGGGGCTACACCTTC

clone_size: many
d_call: -
j_call: TRBJ2-3
v_call: TRBV11-2
cdr3_aa: CASSPRGRSDTQYF
cdr3_nt: TGTGCCAGCAGCCCCCGGGGCCGATCAGATACGCAGTATTTT

clone_size: -
d_call: -
j_call: TRBJ1-1
v_call: TRBV11-2
cdr3_aa: CASSSNKGWYTEAFF
cdr3_nt: TGTGCCAGCAGCTCCAACAAGGGGTGGTACACTGAAGCTTTCTTT

clone_size: few
d_call: TRBD2
j_call: TRBJ2-1
v_call: TRBV7-9
cdr3_aa: CATRQRERGYNEQFF
cdr3_nt: TGTGCCACCAGACAGAGGGAGCGGGGGTACAATGAGCAGTTCTTC

clone_size: -
d_call: -
j_call: TRBJ2-5
v_call: TRBV12-3/TRBV12-4
cdr3_aa: CASSLWGQETQYF
cdr3_nt: TGTGCCAGCAGTTTATGGGGCCAAGAGACCCAGTACTTC

clone_size: -
d_call: TRBD1
j_call: TRBJ1-1
v_call: TRBV20-1
cdr3_aa: CSARDFRGGQGTEAFF
cdr3_nt: TGCAGTGCTAGAGATTTTAGGGGCGGACAGGGCACTGAAGCTTTCTTT

clone_size: many
d_call: -
j_call: TRBJ1-1
v_call: TRBV10-1
cdr3_aa: CASSEVCIYNTEAFF
cdr3_nt: TGCGCCAGCAGTGAAGTTTGTATCTATAACACTGAAGCTTTCTTT

clone_size: many
d_call: TRBD1
j_call: TRBJ2-7
v_call: TRBV29-1
cdr3_aa: CSVGGQGYEQYF
cdr3_nt: TGCAGCGTTGGCGGACAGGGTTACGAGCAGTACTTC

clone_size: many
d_call: TRBD1
j_call: TRBJ2-5
v_call: TRBV18
cdr3_aa: CASSPSGGAVETQYF
cdr3_nt: TGTGCCAGCTCACCCTCAGGGGGCGCGGTCGAGACCCAGTACTTC

clone_size: many
d_call: -
j_call: TRBJ2-5
v_call: TRBV11-2
cdr3_aa: CASSPMGGGWGETQYF
cdr3_nt: TGTGCCAGCAGCCCAATGGGGGGAGGCTGGGGAGAGACCCAGTACTTC

clone_size: -
d_call: -
j_call: TRBJ2-3
v_call: TRBV6-5
cdr3_aa: CASRKWIRGKDTQYF
cdr3_nt: TGTGCCAGCAGAAAATGGATAAGGGGGAAAGATACGCAGTATTTT

clone_size: -
d_call: -
j_call: TRBJ1-1
v_call: TRBV2
cdr3_aa: CASTDTEAFF
cdr3_nt: TGTGCCAGCACCGACACTGAAGCTTTCTTT

clone_size: few
d_call: -
j_call: TRBJ2-6
v_call: TRBV20-1
cdr3_aa: CSASKMGQSGANVLTF
cdr3_nt: TGCAGTGCTAGTAAGATGGGGCAGTCTGGGGCCAACGTCCTGACTTTC

clone_size: many
d_call: TRBD1
j_call: TRBJ1-2
v_call: TRBV19
cdr3_aa: CASTTGQEQGYTF
cdr3_nt: TGTGCCAGTACCACGGGACAGGAACAAGGCTACACCTTC

clone_size: many
d_call: TRBD2
j_call: TRBJ2-3
v_call: TRBV29-1
cdr3_aa: CSAWGGGGSTDTQYF
cdr3_nt: TGCAGCGCTTGGGGTGGCGGGGGGAGCACAGATACGCAGTATTTT

clone_size: once
d_call: TRBD1
j_call: TRBJ1-5
v_call: TRBV28
cdr3_aa: CASSNRGRGNQPQHF
cdr3_nt: TGTGCCAGCAGCAACAGGGGTAGGGGTAATCAGCCCCAGCATTTT

clone_size: many
d_call: -
j_call: TRBJ1-4
v_call: TRBV12-3/TRBV12-4
cdr3_aa: CASSLTEIGEEKLFF
cdr3_nt: TGTGCCAGCAGTTTGACAGAGATAGGAGAGGAAAAACTGTTTTTT

clone_size: few
d_call: TRBD1
j_call: TRBJ2-1
v_call: TRBV5-1
cdr3_aa: CASSLDRGRYNEQFF
cdr3_nt: TGCGCCAGCAGCTTAGACAGGGGGCGCTACAATGAGCAGTTCTTC

clone_size: -
d_call: -
j_call: TRBJ1-1
v_call: TRBV6-2/TRBV6-3
cdr3_aa: CASTYAGHPNTEAFF
cdr3_nt: TGTGCCAGCACCTACGCCGGACATCCGAACACTGAAGCTTTCTTT

clone_size: many
d_call: -
j_call: TRBJ2-5
v_call: TRBV27
cdr3_aa: CASSLKDQTVYQETQYF
cdr3_nt: TGTGCCAGCAGTTTAAAGGATCAGACCGTGTACCAAGAGACCCAGTACTTC